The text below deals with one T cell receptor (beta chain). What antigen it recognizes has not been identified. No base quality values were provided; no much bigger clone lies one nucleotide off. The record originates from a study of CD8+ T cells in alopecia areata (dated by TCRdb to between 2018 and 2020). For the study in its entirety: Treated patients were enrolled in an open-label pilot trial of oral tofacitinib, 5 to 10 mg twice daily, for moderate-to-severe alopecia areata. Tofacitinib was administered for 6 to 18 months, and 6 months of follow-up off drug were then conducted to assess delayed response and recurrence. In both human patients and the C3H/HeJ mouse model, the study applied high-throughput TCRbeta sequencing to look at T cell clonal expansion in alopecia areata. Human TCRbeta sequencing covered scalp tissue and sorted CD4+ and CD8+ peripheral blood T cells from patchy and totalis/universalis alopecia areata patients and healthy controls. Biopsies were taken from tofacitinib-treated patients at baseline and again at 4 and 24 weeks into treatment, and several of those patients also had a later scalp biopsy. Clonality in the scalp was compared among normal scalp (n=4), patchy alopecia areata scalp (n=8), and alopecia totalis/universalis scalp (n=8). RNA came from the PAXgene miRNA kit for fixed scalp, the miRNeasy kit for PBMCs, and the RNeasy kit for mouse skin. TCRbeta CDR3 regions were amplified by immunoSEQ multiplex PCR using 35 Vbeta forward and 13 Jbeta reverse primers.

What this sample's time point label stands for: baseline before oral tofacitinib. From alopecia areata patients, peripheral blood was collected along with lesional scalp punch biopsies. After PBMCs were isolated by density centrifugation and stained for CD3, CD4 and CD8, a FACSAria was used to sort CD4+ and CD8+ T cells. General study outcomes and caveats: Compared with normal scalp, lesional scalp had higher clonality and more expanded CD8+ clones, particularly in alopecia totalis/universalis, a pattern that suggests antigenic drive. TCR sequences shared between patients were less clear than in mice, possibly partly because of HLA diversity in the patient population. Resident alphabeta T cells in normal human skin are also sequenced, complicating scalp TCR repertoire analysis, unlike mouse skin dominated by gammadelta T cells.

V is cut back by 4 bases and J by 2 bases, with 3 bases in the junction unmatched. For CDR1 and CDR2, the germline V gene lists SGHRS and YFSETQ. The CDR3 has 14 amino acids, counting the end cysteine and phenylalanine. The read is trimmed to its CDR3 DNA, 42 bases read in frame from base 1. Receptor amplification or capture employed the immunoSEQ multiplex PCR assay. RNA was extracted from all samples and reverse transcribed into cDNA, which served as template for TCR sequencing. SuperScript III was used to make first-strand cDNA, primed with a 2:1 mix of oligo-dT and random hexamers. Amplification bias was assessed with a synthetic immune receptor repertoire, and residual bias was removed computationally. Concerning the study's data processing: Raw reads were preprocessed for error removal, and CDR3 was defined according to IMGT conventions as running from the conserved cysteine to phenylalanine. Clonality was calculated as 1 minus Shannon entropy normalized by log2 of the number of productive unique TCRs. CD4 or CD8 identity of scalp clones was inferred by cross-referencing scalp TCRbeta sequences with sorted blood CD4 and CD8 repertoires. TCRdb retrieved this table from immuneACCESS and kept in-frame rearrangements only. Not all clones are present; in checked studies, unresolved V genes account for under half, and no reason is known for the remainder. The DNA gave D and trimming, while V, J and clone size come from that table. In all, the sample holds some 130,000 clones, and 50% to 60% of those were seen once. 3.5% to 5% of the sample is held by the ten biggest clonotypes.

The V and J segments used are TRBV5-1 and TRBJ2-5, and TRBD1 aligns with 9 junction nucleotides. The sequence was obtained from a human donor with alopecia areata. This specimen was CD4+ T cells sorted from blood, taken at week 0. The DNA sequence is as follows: TGCGCCAGCAGCGAGACAGGGGGTCAAGAGACCCAGTACTTC. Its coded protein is CASSETGGQETQYF.